The rows below give T cell receptor beta chains drawn from one sample of a study of CD8 T cells in ankylosing spondylitis. Via MiXCR, TCRdb re-called the 5' RACE reads, giving one row per CDR3 protein. The data show about 33,000 distinct CDR3 sequences, 8% to 13% seen once. The sequenced sample was synovial fluid, either unsorted or a sorted T cell fraction (not recorded which). These receptors originate from a male donor with ankylosing spondylitis. CDR3s include the opening cysteine and the closing phenylalanine or tryptophan. D genes are given only for firm matches. The size of a clone is reported for some rows only, either as once, few or many, or as a class for expanded clones.

-	TRBJ2-1	-	TRBV14	TGTGCCAGCAGCCACCACAGGGGGACCGGCGGGAGTAGCAATGAGCAGTTCTTC	CASSHHRGTGGSSNEQFF
-	TRBJ1-1	-	TRBV5-5	TGTGCCAGCAGCTCACAAACAGGCACTGAAGCTTTCTTT	CASSSQTGTEAFF
many	TRBJ2-4	-	TRBV14	TGTGCCAGCAGCCAAGATACGGGCGGCGGCTTGGCCAAAAACATTCAGTACTTC	CASSQDTGGGLAKNIQYF
few	TRBJ2-1	TRBD2	TRBV19	TGTGCCAGCTCTAGGCCACTAGCGGGTTACTCTCGCTCCTACAATGAGCAGTTCTTC	CASSRPLAGYSRSYNEQFF
few	TRBJ1-1	-	TRBV20-1	TGCAGTGCTAGGTATCAGGGTTCTAACACTGAAGCTTTCTTT	CSARYQGSNTEAFF
many	TRBJ2-7	TRBD2	TRBV6-5	TGTGCCAGCAGCTTAGCGGGAGGGTACGAGCAGTACTTC	CASSLAGGYEQYF
-	TRBJ2-1	TRBD1	TRBV6-2/TRBV6-3	TGTGCCAGCAGGACAGGGGACCCTACCCGACATTACAATGAGCAGTTCTTC	CASRTGDPTRHYNEQFF
many	TRBJ2-7	-	TRBV2	TGTGCCAGCAGTGACCTTGAGGGGTCGGAGCAGTACTTC	CASSDLEGSEQYF
-	TRBJ2-1	TRBD1	TRBV28	TGTGCCAGCAGTCCGGGGGACAGGGCTAATGAGCAGTTCTTC	CASSPGDRANEQFF
-	TRBJ2-3	-	TRBV12-3/TRBV12-4	TGTGCCAGCAGTTTTTCCAGGAGCACAGATACGCAGTATTTT	CASSFSRSTDTQYF
-	TRBJ2-7	-	TRBV2	TGTGCCAGCGGGCAGGGTAATGTCTACGAGCAGTACTTC	CASGQGNVYEQYF
many	TRBJ2-1	TRBD2	TRBV7-2	TGTGCCAGCAGAGGGACTAGCGGTTCCTACAATGAGCAGTTCTTC	CASRGTSGSYNEQFF
many	TRBJ2-7	-	TRBV20-1	TGCAGTGCTAGAGATCTTACTACCGAGCAGTACTTC	CSARDLTTEQYF
few	TRBJ2-1	-	TRBV6-2/TRBV6-3	TGTGCCAGCAGTTACGACAGTACCTACAATGAGCAGTTCTTC	CASSYDSTYNEQFF
many	TRBJ1-2	TRBD1	TRBV6-5	TGTGCCAGCAGTTACGAGGCAGGGGGCCACTACTATGGCTACACCTTC	CASSYEAGGHYYGYTF
-	TRBJ2-7	-	TRBV27	TGTGCCAGCAGTTTATCGGTCAGATACGAGCAGTACTTC	CASSLSVRYEQYF
many	TRBJ1-1	-	TRBV12-3/TRBV12-4	TGTGCCAGCAGTTTTGGGGTGGAGGACACTGAAGCTTTCTTT	CASSFGVEDTEAFF
few	TRBJ2-5	-	TRBV20-1	TGCAGTGCGGGGGGGGGCGGAAACCAAGAGACCCAGTACTTC	CSAGGGGNQETQYF
many	TRBJ2-7	-	TRBV12-3/TRBV12-4	TGTGCCAGCAGTTTTGAGGGGAGGCAGTACTTC	CASSFEGRQYF
few	TRBJ2-2	-	TRBV7-9	TGTGCCAGCAGCTTAAGAGGGGACACCGGGGAGCTGTTTTTT	CASSLRGDTGELFF
many	TRBJ1-3	-	TRBV27	TGTGCCAGCAGTTTGGTAGGGTTTGGAAACACCATATATTTT	CASSLVGFGNTIYF
many	TRBJ2-5	-	TRBV20-1	TGCAGTGCTACCCCGACAGGTTGGGAAGAGACCCAGTACTTC	CSATPTGWEETQYF
few	TRBJ2-3	-	TRBV5-1	TGCGCCAGCAGACTTAGACGGGGCACAGATACGCAGTATTTT	CASRLRRGTDTQYF
few	TRBJ2-5	TRBD2	TRBV4-1	TGCGCCAGCAGCCAAGAGGGACTAGCGGGAGGGCCAAAGGAGACCCAGTACTTC	CASSQEGLAGGPKETQYF
many	TRBJ1-1	TRBD1	TRBV10-3	TGTGCCATCAGTGGTCCGACAGGGGGGGTGAACACTGAAGCTTTCTTT	CAISGPTGGVNTEAFF
-	TRBJ2-5	-	TRBV5-1	TGCGCCAGCAGACAGCTACAGGGTGAAGAGACCCAGTACTTC	CASRQLQGEETQYF
many	TRBJ2-1	TRBD2	TRBV4-1	TGCGCCAGCAGCCAGATGTTGACTAGCGGGTACAATGAGCAGTTCTTC	CASSQMLTSGYNEQFF
many	TRBJ2-5	TRBD1	TRBV15	TGTGCCACCCGACAGGGGACCTTAGAGACCCAGTACTTC	CATRQGTLETQYF